Shown below are 7 T cell receptor beta chains from a single sample sequenced in a study of shared clonotypes between healthy human individuals. The table came from immunoSEQ multiplex PCR; TCRdb's copy has only in-frame clones and leaves some out. The sample contains about 1.1 million clones, around 82% of which appear only once. Sequenced material: memory CD4+ T cells from PBMCs. Subset given: CD45RA-negative fraction. The receptors here all came from a man aged 18 to 30 in good health. Some clones in this sample may be carry-over from other donors' samples.

V is TRBV6-1 and J is TRBJ1-5; D gene uncertain. Germline V gene sequence: CDR1 MNHNS, CDR2 SASEGT. The germline V and J ends were trimmed by 4 bases and 6 bases, with 13 bases remaining between them. The CDR3 consists of 14 residues. The chain's CDR3 is CASSVMREGQPQHF. The DNA of the CDR3 is TGTGCCAGCAGTGTTATGAGGGAAGGTCAGCCCCAGCATTTT.

Comment on this clone: The conserved closing phenylalanine or tryptophan is absent in this CDR3, likely reflecting a read error. In nucleotides, the CDR3 is TGTGCCAGCAACACACAGGGAACTACCTACGAGCAGTACCTC. It is translated as CASNTQGTTYEQYL. The chain has TRBV28 and TRBJ2-7, with a possible D match to TRBD1 (6 bases). The germline V gene encodes CDR1 MDHEN and CDR2 SYDVKM. Trimming stripped 7 bases from V and 2 bases from J, with 15 bases between. This CDR3 region has 14 residues.

The chain has TRBV5-1 and TRBJ2-3, with a weak D call TRBD1 (6 bases). The germline V gene has CDR1 SGHRS and CDR2 YFSETQ. There are 13 residues in the CDR3. The ends were cut back, 3 bases at V and 14 bases at J, with 19 bases in the middle. The CDR3 here is CASSSDGTQGVYF. The DNA of the CDR3 is TGCGCCAGCAGCTCGGATGGGACACAAGGGGTGTATTTT.

This chain links TRBV5-5 with TRBJ1-2, with a tentative D call TRBD1 (6 bases). The CDR3 runs 14 residues. V was clipped by 4 bases and J by 2 bases, with 12 bases between them. Germline CDR1 is SGHKS and CDR2 is YYEKEE (reference sequence). CDR3 coding DNA: TGTGCCAGCAGCCCGAAACAGGGAAACTATGGCTACACCTTC. Protein sequence: CASSPKQGNYGYTF.

Concerning this clone itself: Other DNA sequences in this specimen translate into the identical CDR3. V gene TRBV27 combines with J gene TRBJ1-5; D gene uncertain. The V and J ends lost 2 bases and 7 bases respectively, with 6 bases between them. The CDR3 runs 12 residues. In germline, CDR1 is MNHEY, CDR2 SMNVEV (reference sequence). The CDR3 protein is CASSLIGQPQHF. The CDR3 DNA is TGTGCCAGCAGTTTAATAGGGCAGCCCCAGCATTTT.

This chain joins TRBV11-2 and TRBJ1-1; D is uncertain. The V gene's germline CDR1 is SGHAT and CDR2 FQNNGV. CDR3 size: 17 residues. Trimming pared 1 base from V and 0 bases from J, leaving 15 bases between. CDR3 protein: CASSLVGRGPMNTEAFF. In DNA form, the CDR3 reads TGTGCCAGCAGCTTAGTCGGACGTGGGCCTATGAACACTGAAGCTTTCTTT.

V is TRBV6-5 and J is TRBJ2-1; maybe TRBD1 (5 bases). Germline CDR1 reads MNHEY; CDR2 reads SVGAGI. Trimming took 2 bases from V and 10 from J, leaving 12 bases between them. The CDR3 is 13 residues long. The CDR3 here is CASSYGALREQFF. CDR3 nucleotides: TGTGCCAGCAGTTACGGGGCCCTCCGCGAGCAGTTCTTC.